These 27 T cell receptor beta chains were all obtained from the same sample, sequenced in a study of blood T cell repertoires in COVID-19. Assay used: immunoSEQ multiplex PCR; TCRdb lists only in-frame clones, some missing. The table has around 100,000 clones, approximately 80% seen once. The specimen was peripheral blood. These receptors were taken from a man in his 70s with active or convalescent COVID-19.

The V call is TRBV12-3 or TRBV12-4, the J call TRBJ2-1; no definite D call. Trimming shortened V by 11 bases and J by 0 bases, and 11 bases separated the two germline ends. The CDR3 has 13 residues. The CDR3 is CACGASSYNEQFF. CDR3 DNA sequence: TGTGCCTGCGGAGCGAGCTCCTACAATGAGCAGTTCTTC.

On this clone itself: Other DNA sequences from this sample encode an identical CDR3 as well. The chain carries TRBV6-5 and TRBJ1-5; TRBD1 matches at 12 bases. The V and J ends lost 4 bases and 7 bases, in that order; junction bases with no gene match: 8. Germline CDR1 MNHEY, CDR2 SVGAGI. The CDR3 contains 16 residues. The CDR3 reads CASSSRDRGLRQPQHF. The CDR3 DNA sequence: TGTGCCAGCAGTTCCCGGGACAGGGGGCTTCGGCAGCCCCAGCATTTT.

The chain employs TRBV18 and TRBJ2-3, with a possible D match to TRBD2 (5 bases). Trimming pared 3 bases from V and 1 base from J, leaving 8 bases between. Germline-derived CDR1 and CDR2 are KGHSH and LQKENI. The CDR3 consists of 14 residues. CDR3: CASSPLGGTDTQYF. As DNA, the CDR3 is TGTGCCAGCTCACCGCTCGGGGGCACAGATACGCAGTATTTT.

The V call is TRBV18, the J call TRBJ2-2; D possibly corresponds to TRBD2 (6 bases). The V gene's germline CDR1 is KGHSH and CDR2 LQKENI. The CDR3 loop spans 16 amino acids. Trimming shortened V by 5 bases and J by 6 bases, and 19 bases separated the two germline ends. In DNA, the CDR3 is TGTGCCAGCTCATCCCAACTAGCATCAGGGTCCGGGGAGCTGTTTTTT. Translated: CASSSQLASGSGELFF. The variable domain in full, with the rest retrieved from reference TRBV18 and TRBJ2-2, is NAGVMQNPRHLVRRRGQEARLRCSPMKGHSHVYWYRQLPEEGLKFMVYLQKENIIDESGMPKERFSAEFPKEGPSILRIQQVVRGDSAAYFCASSSQLASGSGELFFGEGSRLTVL.

The chain links TRBV7-9 to TRBJ2-2; D perhaps matches TRBD1 (5 bases). The CDR3 is 13 residues long. The V and J ends lost 2 bases and 6 bases respectively, with 7 bases between them. The germline CDR1 and CDR2 sequences are SEHNR and FQNEAQ (reference sequence). CDR3: CASSLQGSGELFF. The CDR3 DNA reads as TGTGCCAGCAGCTTACAGGGATCCGGGGAGCTGTTTTTT.

V is TRBV3-1 (or the pseudogene TRBV3-2) and J is TRBJ2-7; 7 nucleotides agree with TRBD2. Trimming at V came to 4 bases and at J to 5 bases, leaving 11 bases not matched to a gene. The CDR3 has 15 amino acids. Per germline, CDR1 LGHDT and CDR2 YNNKEL (reference sequence). The CDR3 region has the DNA TGTGCCAGCAGCCCACCCGGGGGAGGGCGGAACGAGCAGTACTTC. It yields the protein CASSPPGGGRNEQYF.

V gene TRBV10-3 combines with J gene TRBJ1-1; D gene uncertain. The V end lost 2 bases, the J end lost 1 base, and 5 bases lay between the germline ends. Per the germline V gene, CDR1 is ENHRY and CDR2 is SYGVKD. The CDR3 is 13 residues long. The CDR3 DNA is TGTGCCATCAGTGAGAACAAGAACACTGAAGCTTTCTTT. It translates to CAISENKNTEAFF.

The J gene is TRBJ2-1, the V gene TRBV24-1; a weak D match, TRBD1 (5 bases). CDR3 length: 11 residues. V lost 6 bases and J 6 bases, leaving 5 bases between the germline ends. Per the germline V gene, CDR1 is KGHDR and CDR2 is SFDVKD. The CDR3: CATSTGNEQFF. The DNA of the CDR3 is TGTGCCACCAGTACAGGCAATGAGCAGTTCTTC.

V and J are TRBV3-1 (or the pseudogene TRBV3-2) and TRBJ1-3; D is undetermined. Germline values: CDR1 LGHDT, CDR2 YNNKEL (reference sequence). The germline V and J ends were trimmed by 5 bases and 3 bases, with 8 bases remaining between them. The CDR3 extends over 13 amino acids. Written as DNA, the CDR3 is TGTGCCAGCAGCACGGGAGGTGGAAACACCATATATTTT. The encoded protein is CASSTGGGNTIYF.

The sample holds one count of this clone. The CDR3 is CASSFSGGNEKLFF. CDR3 DNA sequence: TGTGCCAGCAGCTTTTCCGGCGGTAATGAAAAACTGTTTTTT. The chain combines TRBV7-2 with TRBJ1-4; D unresolved. CDR3 size: 14 residues. Trimming stripped 3 bases from V and 4 bases from J, with 9 bases between. The V gene's germline CDR1 is SGHTA and CDR2 FQGNSA.

The rearrangement links TRBV9 to TRBJ1-1, with D perhaps matching TRBD1 (6 bases). Trimming removed 3 bases at V and 3 bases at J, with 15 bases between. The CDR3 contains 15 residues. The germline CDR1 and CDR2 sequences are SGDLS and YYNGEE. CDR3 loop: CASSAGQMSDTEAFF. As DNA, the CDR3 is TGTGCCAGCAGCGCAGGACAGATGTCGGACACTGAAGCTTTCTTT. The full variable domain, rest sourced from reference TRBV9 and TRBJ1-1, is DSGVTQTPKHLITATGQRVTLRCSPRSGDLSVYWYQQSLDQGLQFLIQYYNGEERAKGNILERFSAQQFPDLHSELNLSSLELGDSALYFCASSAGQMSDTEAFFGQGTRLTVV.

The chain is built from TRBV6-2 or TRBV6-3 and TRBJ1-2; 10 bases map to TRBD1. V lost 5 bases, J lost 3 bases, and 9 bases stayed unmatched. Germline CDR1 is MNHEY and CDR2 is SVGEGT. The CDR3 has 16 residues. The CDR3, as DNA: TGTGCCAGCAGTGAGACAGGGGGCAGAATGGACTATGGCTACACCTTC. Amino acids: CASSETGGRMDYGYTF.

This chain uses TRBV30 with TRBJ1-4; D remains unclear. The CDR3 is 14 residues long. The germline V gene encodes CDR1 GTSNPN and CDR2 SVGIG (reference sequence). Trimming removed 0 bases from V and 7 bases from J, with 12 bases in between. CDR3 amino acids: CAWSVYRGGEKLFF. The CDR3 region has the DNA TGTGCCTGGAGTGTATACCGGGGAGGTGAAAAACTGTTTTTT.

CDR3 sequence: CSASGEFNQPQHF. DNA of the CDR3: TGCAGTGCTAGTGGGGAGTTCAATCAGCCCCAGCATTTT. V gene TRBV20-1 combines with J gene TRBJ1-5; D gene ambiguous. Trimming left V 3 bases short and J 3 bases short, with 9 bases between. CDR1 DFQATT and CDR2 SNEGSKA come from the germline V gene (reference sequence). CDR3 length equals 13 residues.

The chain is built from TRBV14 and TRBJ1-6, with 9 bases fitting TRBD1. Germline CDR1 and CDR2: SGHDN and FVKESK. The trim removed 5 bases at V and 6 bases at J, leaving 2 bases unmatched. The length of the CDR3 is 14 residues. CDR3 nucleotide sequence: TGTGCCAGCAGCTGGACAGGGGTTAATTCACCCCTCCACTTT. It encodes CASSWTGVNSPLHF.

The sample holds one count of this clone. In DNA, the CDR3 is TGTGCCAGTAGCCCCGGGACAGGGGTGACCGGGGAGCTGTTTTTT. It encodes CASSPGTGVTGELFF. The chain links TRBV19 to TRBJ2-2; TRBD1 matches at 10 bases. The CDR3 has 15 amino acids. The V segment lost 6 bases and the J segment 5 bases; nucleotides outside the gene matches: 6. Germline V CDR1 and CDR2: LNHDA, SQIVND (reference sequence). Filled out from reference TRBV19 and TRBJ2-2, the complete variable domain reads DGGITQSPKYLFRKEGQNVTLSCEQNLNHDAMYWYRQDPGQGLRLIYYSQIVNDFQKGDIAEGYSVSREKKESFPLTVTSAQKNPTAFYLCASSPGTGVTGELFFGEGSRLTVL.

This chain joins TRBV2 and TRBJ2-1, with a weak D call TRBD2 (6 bases). CDR1 and CDR2 from the germline V gene are SNHLY and FYNNEI. This CDR3 contains 15 residues. With 3 bases removed from V and 7 bases from J, the gap between germline ends came to 16 bases. This CDR3 is CASSERAGLGNEQFF. CDR3 nucleotides: TGTGCCAGCAGTGAGAGGGCGGGATTGGGGAATGAGCAGTTCTTC.

V is TRBV6-5 and J is TRBJ2-7, with 7 bases matching TRBD1. J lost 5 bases, V lost 6 bases, and 10 bases had no gene match. Germline V gene sequence: CDR1 MNHEY, CDR2 SVGAGI. The CDR3 contains 14 residues. The CDR3 loop is CASSFGTVNHEQYF. The CDR3 DNA reads TGTGCCAGCAGCTTCGGGACAGTCAACCACGAGCAGTACTTC.

The chain carries TRBV28 and TRBJ1-5, with TRBD1 as a possible D gene (6 bases). The V end lost 5 bases, the J end lost 14 bases, and 31 bases lay between the germline ends. The CDR3 spans 17 residues. From germline, CDR1 is MDHEN and CDR2 SYDVKM. CDR3 DNA: TGTGCCAGCAGTGCCATTGGGGGCCCCAGCACCTCCAGTGGGGAGCATTTT. Translated: CASSAIGGPSTSSGEHF.

This clone was observed a handful of times. V gene TRBV18 combines with J gene TRBJ2-1, with D tentatively TRBD1 (6 bases). CDR1 is KGHSH, CDR2 LQKENI, per germline. The CDR3 is 15 residues long. The germline V and J ends were trimmed by 3 bases and 0 bases, with 9 bases remaining between them. The CDR3, as DNA: TGTGCCAGCTCACCCCGGGACATCTCCTACAATGAGCAGTTCTTC. Translating gives CASSPRDISYNEQFF. Supplemented by reference TRBV18 and TRBJ2-1, the full variable domain reads NAGVMQNPRHLVRRRGQEARLRCSPMKGHSHVYWYRQLPEEGLKFMVYLQKENIIDESGMPKERFSAEFPKEGPSILRIQQVVRGDSAAYFCASSPRDISYNEQFFGPGTRLTVL.

The chain joins TRBV19 to TRBJ1-6, with a weak D call TRBD1 (6 bases). This CDR3 comprises 15 residues. CDR1 LNHDA and CDR2 SQIVND come from the germline V gene (reference sequence). Trimming stripped 2 bases from V and 7 bases from J, with 12 bases between. The CDR3 DNA follows: TGTGCCAGTAGTATAAATGGCCAGGGGAATTCACCCCTCCACTTT. Amino acids: CASSINGQGNSPLHF.

This clone was seen once. The chain employs TRBV5-6 and TRBJ2-3; perhaps TRBD2 as D (6 bases). Trimming left V 1 base short and J 0 bases short, with 18 bases between. In germline, CDR1 is SGHDT, CDR2 YYEEEE. The CDR3 has 18 amino acids. The CDR3 here is CASSLYGGENTSTDTQYF. DNA for the CDR3: TGTGCCAGCAGCTTGTACGGGGGAGAGAATACTAGCACAGATACGCAGTATTTT.

V gene TRBV11-1 combines with J gene TRBJ1-1, with D perhaps matching TRBD1 (6 bases). This CDR3 spans 14 amino acids. The germline V gene has CDR1 SGHAT and CDR2 FQDESV (reference sequence). Deletions cut 2 bases from V and 2 bases from J, with 9 bases between. The DNA of the CDR3 is TGTGCCAGCAGCTTAAGGGACACTAACACTGAAGCTTTCTTT. It yields the protein CASSLRDTNTEAFF.

This clone was seen a handful of times. This chain connects TRBV9 to TRBJ2-7; no firm D call. CDR1 and CDR2 (germline): SGDLS, YYNGEE. The CDR3 has 14 amino acids. Between the trimmed V and J ends, which lost 0 bases and 6 bases, there was a span of 13 bases. For the CDR3, the DNA is TGTGCCAGCAGCGTAGGTACTCGATCAAGCGAGCAGTACTTC. Translated, it gives CASSVGTRSSEQYF.

The V call is TRBV7-9, the J call TRBJ1-1; 9 positions match TRBD1. The junction had 9 bases not matched to a gene; V was cut back by 3 bases and J by 10 bases. Germline V CDR1 and CDR2: SEHNR, FQNEAQ (reference sequence). The CDR3 has 14 amino acids. The DNA of the CDR3 is TGTGCCAGCAGCTTCGGGACAGGGTGGGGATTAGCTTTCTTT. Its translation is CASSFGTGWGLAFF.

V is TRBV5-1 and J is TRBJ1-1, with D unresolved. The CDR3 loop spans 16 amino acids. Deletions cut 0 bases from V and 1 base from J, with 13 bases between. The germline CDR1 and CDR2 sequences are SGHRS and YFSETQ. CDR3: CASSLAQPGRNTEAFF. As DNA, the CDR3 is TGCGCCAGCAGCTTGGCCCAGCCGGGGAGGAACACTGAAGCTTTCTTT.

In its sample, this clone was seen many times. This chain uses TRBV5-1 with TRBJ2-7, with D possibly TRBD2 on 5 matching bases. Trimming took off 3 bases at V and 3 bases at J, with 13 bases between the two ends. The germline gives CDR1 SGHRS, CDR2 YFSETQ. There are 14 residues in the CDR3. The CDR3 DNA is TGCGCCAGCAGCTCCGGTGGAGAGGGCTACGAGCAGTACTTC. Translated, it gives CASSSGGEGYEQYF. The full variable domain, its missing parts supplied by reference TRBV5-1 and TRBJ2-7, is KAGVTQTPRYLIKTRGQQVTLSCSPISGHRSVSWYQQTPGQGLQFLFEYFSETQRNKGNFPGRFSGRQFSNSRSEMNVSTLELGDSALYLCASSSGGEGYEQYFGPGTRLTVT.